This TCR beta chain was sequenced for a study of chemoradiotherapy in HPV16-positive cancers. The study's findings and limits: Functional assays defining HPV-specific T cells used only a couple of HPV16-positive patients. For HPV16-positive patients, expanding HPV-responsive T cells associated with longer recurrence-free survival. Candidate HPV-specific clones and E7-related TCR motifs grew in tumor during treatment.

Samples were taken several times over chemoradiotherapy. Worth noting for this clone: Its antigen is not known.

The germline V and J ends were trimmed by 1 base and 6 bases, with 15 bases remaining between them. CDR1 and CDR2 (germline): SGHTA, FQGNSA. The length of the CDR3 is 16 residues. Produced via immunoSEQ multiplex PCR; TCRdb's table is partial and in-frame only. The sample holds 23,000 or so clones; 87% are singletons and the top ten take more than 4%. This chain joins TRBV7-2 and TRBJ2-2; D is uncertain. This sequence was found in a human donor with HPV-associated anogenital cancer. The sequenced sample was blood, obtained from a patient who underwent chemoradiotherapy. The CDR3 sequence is CASSLDGSPTPGELFF. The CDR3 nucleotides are TGTGCCAGCAGCTTAGACGGGTCCCCCACGCCCGGGGAGCTGTTTTTT.